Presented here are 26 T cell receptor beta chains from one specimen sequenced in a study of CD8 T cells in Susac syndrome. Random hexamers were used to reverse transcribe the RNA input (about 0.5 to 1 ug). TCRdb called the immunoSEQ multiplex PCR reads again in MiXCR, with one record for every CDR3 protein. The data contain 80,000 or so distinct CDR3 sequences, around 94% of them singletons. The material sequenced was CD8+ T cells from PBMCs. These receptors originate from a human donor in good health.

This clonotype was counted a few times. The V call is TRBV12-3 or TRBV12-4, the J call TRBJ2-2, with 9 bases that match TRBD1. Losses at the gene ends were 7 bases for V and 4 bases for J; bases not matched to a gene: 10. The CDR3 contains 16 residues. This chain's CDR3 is CASIPDRGLVTGELFF. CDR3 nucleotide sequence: TGTGCCAGCATCCCGGACAGGGGATTGGTCACCGGGGAGCTGTTTTTT.

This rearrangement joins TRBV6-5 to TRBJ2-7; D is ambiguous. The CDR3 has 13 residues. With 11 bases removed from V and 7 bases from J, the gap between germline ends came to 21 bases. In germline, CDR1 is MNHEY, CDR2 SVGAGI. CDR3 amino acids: CAVRFEESREQYV. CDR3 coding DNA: TGTGCCGTTCGCTTCGAGGAGTCGCGTGAGCAGTACGTC.

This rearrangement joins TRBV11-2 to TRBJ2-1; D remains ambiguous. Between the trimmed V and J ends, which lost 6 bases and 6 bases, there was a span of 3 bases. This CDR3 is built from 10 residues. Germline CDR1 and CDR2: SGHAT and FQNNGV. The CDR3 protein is CASRSNEQFF. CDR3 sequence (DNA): TGTGCCAGCAGGTCCAATGAGCAGTTCTTC.

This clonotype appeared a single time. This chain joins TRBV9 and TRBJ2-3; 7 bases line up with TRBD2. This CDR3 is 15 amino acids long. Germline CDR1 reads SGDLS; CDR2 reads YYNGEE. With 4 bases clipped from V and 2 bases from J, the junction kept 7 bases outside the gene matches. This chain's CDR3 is CASSRASGYTDTQYF. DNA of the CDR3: TGTGCCAGCAGCCGGGCTAGCGGATACACAGATACGCAGTATTTT.

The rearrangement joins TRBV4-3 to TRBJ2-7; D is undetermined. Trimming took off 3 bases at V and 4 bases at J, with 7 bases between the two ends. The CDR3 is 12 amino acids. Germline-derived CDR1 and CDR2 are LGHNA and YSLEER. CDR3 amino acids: CASSQDNYEQYF. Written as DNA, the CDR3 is TGCGCCAGCAGCCAGGATAATTACGAGCAGTACTTC.

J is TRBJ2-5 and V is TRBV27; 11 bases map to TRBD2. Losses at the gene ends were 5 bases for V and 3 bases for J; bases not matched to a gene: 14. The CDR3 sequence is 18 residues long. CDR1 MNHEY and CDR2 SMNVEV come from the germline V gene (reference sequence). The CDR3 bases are TGTGCCAGCAGTCCAATCCCACTAGCGGGAGTTGGGGAAGAGACCCAGTACTTC. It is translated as CASSPIPLAGVGEETQYF.

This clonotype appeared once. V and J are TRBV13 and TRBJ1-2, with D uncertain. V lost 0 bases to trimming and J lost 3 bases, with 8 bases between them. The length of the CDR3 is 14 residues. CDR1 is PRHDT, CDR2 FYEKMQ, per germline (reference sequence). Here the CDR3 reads CASSLGQQYYGYTF. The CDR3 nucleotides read TGTGCCAGCAGCTTAGGGCAGCAGTACTATGGCTACACCTTC.

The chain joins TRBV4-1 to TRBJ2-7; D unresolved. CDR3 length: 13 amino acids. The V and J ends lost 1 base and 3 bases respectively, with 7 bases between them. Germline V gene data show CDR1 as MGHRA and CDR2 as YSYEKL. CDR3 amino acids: CASSQGTNYEQYF. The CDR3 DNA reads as TGCGCCAGCAGCCAAGGGACGAACTACGAGCAGTACTTC.

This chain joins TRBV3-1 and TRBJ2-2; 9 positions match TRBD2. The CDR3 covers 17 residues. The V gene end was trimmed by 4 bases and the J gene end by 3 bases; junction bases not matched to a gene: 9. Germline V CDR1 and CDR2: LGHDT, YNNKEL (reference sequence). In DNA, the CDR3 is TGTGCCAGCAGCCTCGAAAGGAGCGGGAGGTACACCGGGGAGCTGTTTTTT. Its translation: CASSLERSGRYTGELFF.

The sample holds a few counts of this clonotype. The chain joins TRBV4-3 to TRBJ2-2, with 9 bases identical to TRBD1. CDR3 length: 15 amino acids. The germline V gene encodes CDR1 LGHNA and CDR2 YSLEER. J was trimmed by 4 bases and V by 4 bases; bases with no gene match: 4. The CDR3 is CASSPSDRGTGELFF. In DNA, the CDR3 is TGCGCCAGCAGCCCGTCGGACAGGGGCACCGGGGAGCTGTTTTTT.

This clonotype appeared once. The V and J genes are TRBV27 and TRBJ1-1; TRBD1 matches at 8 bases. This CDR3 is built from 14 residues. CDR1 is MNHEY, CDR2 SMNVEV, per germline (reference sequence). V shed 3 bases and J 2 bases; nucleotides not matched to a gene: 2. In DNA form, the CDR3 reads TGTGCCAGCAGTTTTCAGGGGGCAAACACTGAAGCTTTCTTT. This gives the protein CASSFQGANTEAFF.

For the CDR3, the DNA is TGTGCCAGCAGCGCCCAACAGGGATCCGGGGAGCTGTTTTTT. Its translation: CASSAQQGSGELFF. This chain joins TRBV9 and TRBJ2-2; possibly TRBD1 for D (6 bases). The V end was cut by 3 bases, the J end by 6 bases, with 12 bases between. Germline V CDR1 and CDR2: SGDLS, YYNGEE. The CDR3 is 14 amino acids.

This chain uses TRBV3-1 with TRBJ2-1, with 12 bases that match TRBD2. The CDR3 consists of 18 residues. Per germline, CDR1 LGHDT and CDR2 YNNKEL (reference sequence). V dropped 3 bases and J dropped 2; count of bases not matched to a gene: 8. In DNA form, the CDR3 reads TGTGCCAGCAGCCATTCACTAGCGGGGGGAGGAGCCTACAATGAGCAGTTCTTC. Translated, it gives CASSHSLAGGGAYNEQFF.

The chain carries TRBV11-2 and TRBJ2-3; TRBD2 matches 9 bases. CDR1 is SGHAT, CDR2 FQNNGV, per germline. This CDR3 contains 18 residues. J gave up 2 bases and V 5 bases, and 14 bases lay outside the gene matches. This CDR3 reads CASSVAPASGAYTDTQYF. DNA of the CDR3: TGTGCCAGCAGCGTTGCACCCGCTAGCGGGGCTTACACAGATACGCAGTATTTT.

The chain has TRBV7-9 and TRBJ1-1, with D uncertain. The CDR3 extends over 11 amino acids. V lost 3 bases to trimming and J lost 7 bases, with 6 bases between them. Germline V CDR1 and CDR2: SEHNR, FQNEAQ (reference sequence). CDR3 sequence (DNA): TGTGCCAGCAGCTTTAACGGTGAAGCTTTCTTT. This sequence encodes CASSFNGEAFF.

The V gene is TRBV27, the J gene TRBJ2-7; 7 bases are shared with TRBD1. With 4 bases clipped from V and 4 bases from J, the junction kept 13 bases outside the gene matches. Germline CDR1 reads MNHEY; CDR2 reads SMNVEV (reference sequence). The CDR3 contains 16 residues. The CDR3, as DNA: TGTGCCAGCAGTTCCTACGACAGGGCTGCGGGTTACGAGCAGTACGTC. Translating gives CASSSYDRAAGYEQYV.

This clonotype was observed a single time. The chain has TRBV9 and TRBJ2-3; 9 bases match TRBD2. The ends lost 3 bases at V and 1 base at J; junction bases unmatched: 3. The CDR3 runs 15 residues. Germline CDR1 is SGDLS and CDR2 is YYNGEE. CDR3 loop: CASSGRLAGTDTQYF. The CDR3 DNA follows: TGTGCCAGCAGCGGGCGACTAGCGGGCACAGATACGCAGTATTTT.

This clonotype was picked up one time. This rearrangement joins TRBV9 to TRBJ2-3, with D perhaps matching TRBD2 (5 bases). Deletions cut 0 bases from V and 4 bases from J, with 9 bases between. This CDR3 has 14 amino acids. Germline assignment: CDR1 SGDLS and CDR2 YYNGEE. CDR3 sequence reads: CASSVELGPDTQYF. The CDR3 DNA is TGTGCCAGCAGCGTAGAACTAGGTCCAGATACGCAGTATTTT. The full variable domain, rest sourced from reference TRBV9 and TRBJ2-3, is DSGVTQTPKHLITATGQRVTLRCSPRSGDLSVYWYQQSLDQGLQFLIQYYNGEERAKGNILERFSAQQFPDLHSELNLSSLELGDSALYFCASSVELGPDTQYFGPGTRLTVL.

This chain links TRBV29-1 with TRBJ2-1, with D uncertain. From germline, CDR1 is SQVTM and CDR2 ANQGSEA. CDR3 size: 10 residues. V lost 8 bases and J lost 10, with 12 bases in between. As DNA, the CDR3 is TGCAGCACCTACCCGTTAGAGCAGTTCTTC. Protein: CSTYPLEQFF.

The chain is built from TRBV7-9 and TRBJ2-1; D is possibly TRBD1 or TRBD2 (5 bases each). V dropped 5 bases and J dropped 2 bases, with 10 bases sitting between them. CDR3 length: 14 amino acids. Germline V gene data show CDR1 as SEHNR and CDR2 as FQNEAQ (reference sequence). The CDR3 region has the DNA TGTGCCAGCAGCGGGACCACCCCCTACAATGAGCAGTTCTTC. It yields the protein CASSGTTPYNEQFF.

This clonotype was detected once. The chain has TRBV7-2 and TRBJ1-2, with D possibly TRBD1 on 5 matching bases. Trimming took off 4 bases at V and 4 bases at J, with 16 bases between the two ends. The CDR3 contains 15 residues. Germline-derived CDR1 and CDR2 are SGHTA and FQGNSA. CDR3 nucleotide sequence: TGTGCCAGCAGCTCAACAGGCGGCGGGGGCTATGGCTACACCTTC. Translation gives CASSSTGGGGYGYTF.

The CDR3: CASSSPGRDTGELFF. The CDR3 nucleotides are TGTGCCAGCAGTTCCCCAGGGAGGGACACCGGGGAGCTGTTTTTT. The chain is built from TRBV28 and TRBJ2-2, with TRBD2 matching 7 bases. The V gene end was trimmed by 4 bases and the J gene end by 3 bases; junction bases not matched to a gene: 5. The CDR3 runs to 15 residues. Germline V lookup: CDR1 MDHEN, CDR2 SYDVKM.

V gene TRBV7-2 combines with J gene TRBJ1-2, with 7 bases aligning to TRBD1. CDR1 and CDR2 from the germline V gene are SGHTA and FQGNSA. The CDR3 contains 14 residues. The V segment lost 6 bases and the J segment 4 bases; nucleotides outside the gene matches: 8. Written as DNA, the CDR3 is TGTGCCAGCAGTCCGAACCGGGACAGCTATGGCTACACCTTC. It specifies CASSPNRDSYGYTF.

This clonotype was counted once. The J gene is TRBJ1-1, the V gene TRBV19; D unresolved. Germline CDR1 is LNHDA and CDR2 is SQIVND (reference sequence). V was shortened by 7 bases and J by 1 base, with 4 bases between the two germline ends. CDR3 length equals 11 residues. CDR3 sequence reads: CASKGNTEAFF. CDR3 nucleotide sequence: TGTGCCAGTAAGGGGAACACTGAAGCTTTCTTT.

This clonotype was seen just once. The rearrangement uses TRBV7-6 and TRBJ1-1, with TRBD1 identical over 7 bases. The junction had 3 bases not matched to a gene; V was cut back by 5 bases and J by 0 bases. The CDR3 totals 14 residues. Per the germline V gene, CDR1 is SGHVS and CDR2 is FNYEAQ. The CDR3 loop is CASSPGQLNTEAFF. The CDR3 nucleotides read TGTGCCAGCAGCCCGGGACAGTTGAACACTGAAGCTTTCTTT.

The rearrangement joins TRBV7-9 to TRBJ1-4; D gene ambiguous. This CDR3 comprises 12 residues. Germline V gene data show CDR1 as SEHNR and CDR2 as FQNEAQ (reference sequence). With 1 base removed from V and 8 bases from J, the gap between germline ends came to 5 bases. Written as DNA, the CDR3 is TGTGCCAGCAGCTTAGTAGGAGAAAAACTGTTTTTT. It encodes CASSLVGEKLFF.